This record concerns one TCR beta chain sequence. Seattle patients were enrolled during active infection and followed longitudinally. From germline, CDR1 is KGHDR and CDR2 SFDVKD. The ends were cut back, 2 bases at V and 5 bases at J, with 14 bases in the middle. The CDR3 is 15 amino acids. This entry is derived from a study of blood T cell repertoires in COVID-19. Background on the study: Acute and convalescent COVID-19 specimens originated in the United States, Italy and Spain. Nucleic acid was either cDNA or gDNA, and it came from T cells, B-cell-depleted T cells, or PBMCs.

As handled by the study authors: Reference gene primers were amplified, and this amplification served to estimate nucleated cell counts. TCRdb keeps only in-frame clones here, not all; method: immunoSEQ multiplex PCR. V and J calls plus clone size are reproduced from that table; the DNA served to infer D and trimming. The sample consists of 270,000 or so clones, roughly 86% of them appearing once. The gene calls are TRBV24-1 and TRBJ1-1; D unresolved. The sequenced material came from peripheral blood. The receptor comes from a woman between 25 and 40 years old with COVID-19, enrolled during active disease. As DNA, the CDR3 is TGTGCCACCAGTGATTCGGGCTCCAGCGGGACTGAAGCTTTCTTT. Protein: CATSDSGSSGTEAFF.